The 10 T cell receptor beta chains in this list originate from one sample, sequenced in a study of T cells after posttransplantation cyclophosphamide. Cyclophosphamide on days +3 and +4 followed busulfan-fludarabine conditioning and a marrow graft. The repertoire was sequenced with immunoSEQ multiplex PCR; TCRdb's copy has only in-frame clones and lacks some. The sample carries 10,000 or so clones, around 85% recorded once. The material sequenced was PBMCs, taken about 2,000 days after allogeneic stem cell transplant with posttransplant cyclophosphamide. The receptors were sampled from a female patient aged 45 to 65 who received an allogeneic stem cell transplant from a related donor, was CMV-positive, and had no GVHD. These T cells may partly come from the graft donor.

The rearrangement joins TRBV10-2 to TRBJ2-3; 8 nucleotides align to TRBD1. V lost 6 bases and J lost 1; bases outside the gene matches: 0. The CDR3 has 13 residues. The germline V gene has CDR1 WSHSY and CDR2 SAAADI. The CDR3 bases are TGCGCCAGCAGGGACAGGGGCACAGATACGCAGTATTTT. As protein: CASRDRGTDTQYF.

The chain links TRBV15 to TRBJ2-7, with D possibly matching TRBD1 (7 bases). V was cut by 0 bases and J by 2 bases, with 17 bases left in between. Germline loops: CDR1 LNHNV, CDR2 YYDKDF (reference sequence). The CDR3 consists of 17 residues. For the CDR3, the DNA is TGTGCCACCAGCAGAGATCAGGTCAGGGGGGAAGCCTACGAGCAGTACTTC. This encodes CATSRDQVRGEAYEQYF.

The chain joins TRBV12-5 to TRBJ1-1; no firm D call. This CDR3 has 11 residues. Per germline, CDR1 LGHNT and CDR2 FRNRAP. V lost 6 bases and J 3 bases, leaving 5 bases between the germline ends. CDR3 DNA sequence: TGTGCTAGTGGCCACTACACTGAAGCTTTCTTT. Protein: CASGHYTEAFF.

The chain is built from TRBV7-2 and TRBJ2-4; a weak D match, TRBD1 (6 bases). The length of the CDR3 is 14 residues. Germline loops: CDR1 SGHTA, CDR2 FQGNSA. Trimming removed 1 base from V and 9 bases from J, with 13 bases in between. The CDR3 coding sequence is TGTGCCAGCAGCTTAGGTCGTAGCAGGGGCATTCAGTACTTC. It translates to CASSLGRSRGIQYF.

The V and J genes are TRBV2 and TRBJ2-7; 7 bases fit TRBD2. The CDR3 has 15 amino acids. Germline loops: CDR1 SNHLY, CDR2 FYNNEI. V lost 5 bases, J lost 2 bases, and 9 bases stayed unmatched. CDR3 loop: CASSLLGGITYEQYF. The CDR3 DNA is TGTGCCAGCAGTCTGCTGGGGGGGATTACCTACGAGCAGTACTTC.

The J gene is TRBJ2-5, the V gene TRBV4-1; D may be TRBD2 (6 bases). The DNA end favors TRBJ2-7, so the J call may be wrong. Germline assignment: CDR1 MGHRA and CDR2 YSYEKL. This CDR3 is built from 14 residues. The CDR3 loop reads CASSQVSSDYEQYF. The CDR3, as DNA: TGCGCCAGCAGCCAAGTATCTAGCGACTACGAGCAGTACTTC.

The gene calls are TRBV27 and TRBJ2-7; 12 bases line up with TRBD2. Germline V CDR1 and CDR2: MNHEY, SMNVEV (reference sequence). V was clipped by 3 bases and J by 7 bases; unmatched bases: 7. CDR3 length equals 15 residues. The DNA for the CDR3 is TGTGCCAGCAGTTTGCGACTAGCGGGGGCCTCTGAGCAGTACTTC. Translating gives CASSLRLAGASEQYF.

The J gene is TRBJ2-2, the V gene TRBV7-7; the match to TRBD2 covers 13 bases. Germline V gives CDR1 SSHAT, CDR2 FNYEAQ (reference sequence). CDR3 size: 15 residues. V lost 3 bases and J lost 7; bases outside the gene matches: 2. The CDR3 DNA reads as TGTGCCAGCAGCTTTACTAGCGGGAGGGGCGGGGAGCTGTTTTTT. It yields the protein CASSFTSGRGGELFF.

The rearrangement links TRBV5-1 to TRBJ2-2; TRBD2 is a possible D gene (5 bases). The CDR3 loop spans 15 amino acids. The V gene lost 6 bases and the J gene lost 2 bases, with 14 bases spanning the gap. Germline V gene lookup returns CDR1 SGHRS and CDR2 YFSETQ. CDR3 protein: CASTRESPNTGELFF. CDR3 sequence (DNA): TGCGCCAGCACACGGGAATCACCTAACACCGGGGAGCTGTTTTTT.

In DNA, the CDR3 is TGTGCCAGCTCACAGCTGGACAGGGGGCGCGAGCAGTACTTC. Protein sequence: CASSQLDRGREQYF. This sequence joins TRBV18 and TRBJ2-7, with 11 positions matching TRBD1. Germline lookup yields CDR1 KGHSH and CDR2 LQKENI. The ends lost 4 bases at V and 6 bases at J; junction bases unmatched: 5. The length of the CDR3 is 14 residues. Filled out from reference TRBV18 and TRBJ2-7, the complete variable domain reads NAGVMQNPRHLVRRRGQEARLRCSPMKGHSHVYWYRQLPEEGLKFMVYLQKENIIDESGMPKERFSAEFPKEGPSILRIQQVVRGDSAAYFCASSQLDRGREQYFGPGTRLTVT.